Presented here are 17 T cell receptor beta chains from one specimen sequenced in a study of control samples from healthy donors and cancer patients. Clones were read by immunoSEQ multiplex PCR, and TCRdb kept only the in-frame ones, dropping some. The table includes roughly 98,000 clones, around 80% detected once. Material for sequencing was blood. The source of these receptors is a woman aged 55-75 years in good health.

The chain recombines TRBV7-9 with TRBJ2-7, with D uncertain. Trimming took off 2 bases at V and 3 bases at J, with 5 bases between the two ends. Germline lookup yields CDR1 SEHNR and CDR2 FQNEAQ (reference sequence). The CDR3 totals 12 residues. CDR3 coding DNA: TGTGCCAGCAGCTTAACCTACTACGAGCAGTACTTC. Translating it yields CASSLTYYEQYF.

This rearrangement joins TRBV9 to TRBJ2-4; 9 nucleotides agree with TRBD2. The CDR3 length is 13 residues. The V gene's germline CDR1 is SGDLS and CDR2 YYNGEE. V lost 6 bases, J lost 6 bases, and 4 bases stayed unmatched. The CDR3 protein is CASKSGGSNIQYF. CDR3 nucleotide sequence: TGTGCCAGCAAAAGCGGGGGGTCAAACATTCAGTACTTC.

The chain couples TRBV4-3 to TRBJ1-5; D is undetermined. This CDR3 has 13 residues. The germline V gene encodes CDR1 LGHNA and CDR2 YSLEER. V gave up 1 base and J gave up 7 bases, with 8 bases separating them. CDR3 DNA: TGCGCCAGCAGCCAAGGTGAAGGACAGCCCCAGCATTTT. This translates into CASSQGEGQPQHF.

V is TRBV5-1 and J is TRBJ2-7, with a tentative D call TRBD2 (6 bases). CDR1 and CDR2 (germline): SGHRS, YFSETQ. V was clipped by 4 bases and J by 1 base, with 18 bases between them. The CDR3 runs 16 residues. CDR3 nucleotides: TGCGCCAGCAGCCCCCGAGCGGGCAGGAGGTCCTACGAGCAGTACTTC. Amino acids: CASSPRAGRRSYEQYF.

This sequence joins TRBV7-2 and TRBJ2-7; the D gene could be TRBD1 or TRBD2 (6 bases each). Per the germline V gene, CDR1 is SGHTA and CDR2 is FQGNSA. V lost 1 base, J lost 0 bases, and 16 bases lay in between. The CDR3 totals 17 residues. CDR3: CASSLVGGQDSSYEQYF. CDR3 nucleotide sequence: TGTGCCAGCAGCTTAGTTGGGGGGCAGGATAGCTCCTACGAGCAGTACTTC.

The chain joins TRBV3-1 (or the pseudogene TRBV3-2) to TRBJ2-3; 11 bases are shared with TRBD2. This CDR3 has 14 amino acids. CDR1 is LGHDT and CDR2 is YNNKEL in the germline V gene (reference sequence). V shed 2 bases and J 7 bases; nucleotides not matched to a gene: 2. In DNA form, the CDR3 reads TGTGCCAGCAGCCAAACGACTAGCGGGAATACGCAGTATTTT. It is translated as CASSQTTSGNTQYF.

This chain joins TRBV3-1 (or the pseudogene TRBV3-2) and TRBJ1-1; D gene unclear. V lost 3 bases to trimming and J lost 11 bases, with 10 bases between them. Germline V gene data show CDR1 as LGHDT and CDR2 as YNNKEL (reference sequence). This CDR3 region has 11 residues. CDR3 in DNA: TGTGCCAGCAGCCACAGAGATGCGGCTTTCTTT. Residues: CASSHRDAAFF.

This sequence joins TRBV7-9 and TRBJ2-1; possible D gene TRBD2, 6 bases. There are 16 residues in the CDR3. From germline, CDR1 is SEHNR and CDR2 FQNEAQ (reference sequence). V was shortened by 5 bases and J by 6 bases, with 20 bases between the two germline ends. CDR3 sequence: CASSHPLASPGNEQFF. CDR3 bases: TGTGCCAGCAGCCACCCACTAGCCAGCCCTGGCAATGAGCAGTTCTTC.

The V gene is TRBV6-4, the J gene TRBJ1-5; a weak D match, TRBD1 (5 bases). Trimming shortened V by 5 bases and J by 0 bases, and 11 bases separated the two germline ends. The V gene's germline CDR1 is MRHNA and CDR2 SNTAGT. This CDR3 has 15 residues. CDR3 sequence: CASSRDPNSNQPQHF. CDR3 bases: TGTGCCAGCAGTCGGGACCCAAATAGCAATCAGCCCCAGCATTTT.

The rearrangement links TRBV19 to TRBJ2-3, with a weak D call TRBD2 (7 bases). The CDR3 covers 14 residues. The V end was cut by 8 bases, the J end by 4 bases, with 16 bases between. Germline loops: CDR1 LNHDA, CDR2 SQIVND (reference sequence). The CDR3 nucleotides are TGTGCCAGTGGGGGGGGGCTATGGGCAGATACGCAGTATTTT. This encodes CASGGGLWADTQYF.

The chain has TRBV6-1 and TRBJ1-3; 7 bases agree with TRBD1. The CDR3 contains 13 residues. V was clipped by 2 bases and J by 12 bases; unmatched bases: 7. CDR1 MNHNS and CDR2 SASEGT come from the germline V gene. CDR3 region: CASSENRGWGIYF. Here the CDR3 DNA reads TGTGCCAGCAGTGAAAACAGGGGTTGGGGCATATATTTT.

The V gene is TRBV24-1, the J gene TRBJ2-1; the D call may be TRBD1 or TRBD2 (5 bases each). The CDR3 length is 15 residues. Trimming pared 6 bases from V and 5 bases from J, leaving 16 bases between. Germline CDR1 reads KGHDR; CDR2 reads SFDVKD. The CDR3 loop is CATSTRLGGHNEQFF. The CDR3 nucleotides read TGTGCCACCAGTACGCGTCTTGGGGGTCACAATGAGCAGTTCTTC.

The chain joins TRBV19 to TRBJ1-4; no definite D call. CDR1 and CDR2 (germline): LNHDA, SQIVND (reference sequence). V lost 8 bases to trimming and J lost 8 bases, with 12 bases between them. The CDR3 extends over 12 amino acids. CDR3 residues: CASSALQEKLFF. CDR3 DNA sequence: TGTGCCAGTTCGGCCCTGCAGGAAAAACTGTTTTTT. Full variable domain (remainder filled in from reference TRBV19 and TRBJ1-4): DGGITQSPKYLFRKEGQNVTLSCEQNLNHDAMYWYRQDPGQGLRLIYYSQIVNDFQKGDIAEGYSVSREKKESFPLTVTSAQKNPTAFYLCASSALQEKLFFGSGTQLSVL.

The V gene is TRBV28, the J gene TRBJ1-5; D is unresolved. In germline, CDR1 is MDHEN, CDR2 SYDVKM. The CDR3 runs 14 residues. Trimming took off 3 bases at V and 2 bases at J, with 8 bases between the two ends. CDR3 amino acids: CASSFSFGNQPQHF. In nucleotides, the CDR3 is TGTGCCAGCAGTTTTTCGTTTGGCAATCAGCCCCAGCATTTT.

This clone turned up a few times. The V and J genes are TRBV6-5 and TRBJ2-7; 11 nucleotides agree with TRBD1. V shed 5 bases and J 7 bases; nucleotides not matched to a gene: 10. Germline loops: CDR1 MNHEY, CDR2 SVGAGI. The CDR3 extends over 15 amino acids. This CDR3 reads CASSLGTGGSREQYF. In DNA, the CDR3 is TGTGCCAGCAGTCTCGGGACAGGGGGTTCGAGGGAGCAGTACTTC.

The chain employs TRBV11-2 and TRBJ2-7; maybe TRBD1 (6 bases). The V gene's germline CDR1 is SGHAT and CDR2 FQNNGV. The V gene lost 4 bases and the J gene lost 9 bases, with 19 bases spanning the gap. CDR3 length equals 14 residues. The CDR3 region has the DNA TGTGCCAGCAGCTCCCAGGGACAACCCGTAGTGCAGTACTTC. Protein: CASSSQGQPVVQYF.

The chain employs TRBV9 and TRBJ1-2, with 7 bases lining up with TRBD1. This CDR3 is built from 14 residues. The germline gives CDR1 SGDLS, CDR2 YYNGEE. V lost 0 bases, J lost 7 bases, and 6 bases stayed unmatched. CDR3 sequence (DNA): TGTGCCAGCAGCGTAGAAGGGGGCGCTGGTGGCTACACCTTC. Its translation: CASSVEGGAGGYTF.